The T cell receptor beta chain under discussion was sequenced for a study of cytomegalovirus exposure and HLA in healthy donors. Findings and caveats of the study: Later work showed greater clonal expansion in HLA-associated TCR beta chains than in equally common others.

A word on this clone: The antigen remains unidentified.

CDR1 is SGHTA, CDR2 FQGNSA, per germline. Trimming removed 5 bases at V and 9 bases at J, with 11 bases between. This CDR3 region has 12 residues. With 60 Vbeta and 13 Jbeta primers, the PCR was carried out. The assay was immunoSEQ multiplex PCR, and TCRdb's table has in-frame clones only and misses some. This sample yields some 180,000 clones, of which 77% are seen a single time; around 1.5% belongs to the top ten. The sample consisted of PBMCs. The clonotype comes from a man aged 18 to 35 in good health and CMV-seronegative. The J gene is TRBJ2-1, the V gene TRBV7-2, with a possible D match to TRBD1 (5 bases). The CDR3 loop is CASSRQGGEQFF. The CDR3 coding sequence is TGTGCCAGCAGCCGTCAGGGCGGTGAGCAGTTCTTC.